These 11 T cell receptor beta chains were sequenced from one sample in a study of Ad26.COV2.S vaccination and SARS-CoV-2 variants. The treatment is: 19 received Ad26.COV2.S at low or high dose, single or two shots; about five received placebo; per-sample allocation not given. The samples date from day 63 after the first vaccine or placebo injection. Libraries were prepared by immunoSEQ multiplex PCR; TCRdb keeps only in-frame clonotypes and omits some of them. The sample has some 420,000 clones, 88% seen once; the top ten hold 3.6%. Sequencing was performed on peripheral blood, taken in a trial of Ad26.COV2.S vaccine versus placebo. The receptors shown here come from a person between 18 and 60 years old who received the Ad26.COV2.S COVID-19 vaccine or a placebo.

The V gene is TRBV6-6, the J gene TRBJ1-5; D gene unclear. The germline V gene encodes CDR1 MNHNY and CDR2 SVGAGI (reference sequence). This CDR3 has 13 residues. Trimming removed 9 bases at V and 0 bases at J, with 9 bases between. CDR3 residues: CASLPDSNQPQHF. CDR3 in DNA: TGTGCCAGTCTTCCAGATAGCAATCAGCCCCAGCATTTT.

The CDR3 sequence is CASSPLVETQYF. Here the CDR3 DNA reads TGTGCCAGCTCACCCCTCGTGGAGACCCAGTACTTC. The rearrangement uses TRBV18 and TRBJ2-5; D gene uncertain. The germline V and J ends were trimmed by 3 bases and 5 bases, with 7 bases remaining between them. Germline assignment: CDR1 KGHSH and CDR2 LQKENI. CDR3 length equals 12 residues.

The rearrangement links TRBV19 to TRBJ1-2; no clear D. This CDR3 contains 18 residues. Germline values: CDR1 LNHDA, CDR2 SQIVND (reference sequence). V was clipped by 9 bases and J by 3 bases, with 29 bases between them. CDR3 bases: TGTGCCAGCCCACTCCCCCACACAAAACGAATAGGGTACTATGGCTACACCTTC. The encoded protein is CASPLPHTKRIGYYGYTF.

The genes are TRBV4-1 and TRBJ2-7; the D gene is possibly TRBD1 (6 bases). This CDR3 has 15 residues. V was shortened by 1 base and J by 4 bases, with 14 bases between the two germline ends. CDR1 is MGHRA, CDR2 YSYEKL, per germline. The CDR3 sequence is CASSQVTSRGYEQYF. The CDR3 region has the DNA TGCGCCAGCAGCCAAGTCACGAGCAGGGGATACGAGCAGTACTTC.

This clone occurred a few times. The chain combines TRBV2 with TRBJ2-1, with 9 nucleotides matching TRBD1. The trim removed 8 bases at V and 2 bases at J, leaving 10 bases unmatched. The CDR3 has 16 amino acids. CDR1 SNHLY and CDR2 FYNNEI come from the germline V gene. The CDR3 DNA is TGTGCCAGCTCCCGGGACAGGGTAGGTCCCTACAATGAGCAGTTCTTC. Translation gives CASSRDRVGPYNEQFF.

The rearrangement uses TRBV9 and TRBJ2-1; either TRBD1 or TRBD2 may fit D (6 bases each). The CDR3 contains 16 residues. The germline V gene encodes CDR1 SGDLS and CDR2 YYNGEE. Trimming shortened V by 0 bases and J by 4 bases, and 14 bases separated the two germline ends. This CDR3 reads CASSVGGGGGYNEQFF. As DNA, the CDR3 is TGTGCCAGCAGCGTAGGAGGAGGGGGAGGTTACAATGAGCAGTTCTTC.

This clone was seen ten or more times. V is TRBV28 and J is TRBJ1-1, with unresolved D. CDR3 length: 13 residues. With 3 bases removed from V and 1 base from J, the gap between germline ends came to 6 bases. The germline CDR1 and CDR2 sequences are MDHEN and SYDVKM. CDR3 sequence: CASSLARNTEAFF. The DNA for the CDR3 is TGTGCCAGCAGTTTGGCCAGGAACACTGAAGCTTTCTTT.

This clone has more than one count but fewer than ten. V is TRBV28 and J is TRBJ1-2; D is undetermined. Germline assignment: CDR1 MDHEN and CDR2 SYDVKM. The CDR3 is 14 amino acids. V lost 7 bases and J 8 bases, leaving 20 bases between the germline ends. In DNA, the CDR3 is TGTGCCAGCATTACGCCCAGCGGCAGCAGCGGCTACACCTTC. Translated, it gives CASITPSGSSGYTF.

The V call is TRBV18, the J call TRBJ2-3, with D unresolved. CDR3 length: 13 amino acids. V was shortened by 4 bases and J by 1 base, with 6 bases between the two germline ends. Germline V CDR1 and CDR2: KGHSH, LQKENI. The CDR3 coding sequence is TGTGCCAGCTCACTTCACGGCACAGATACGCAGTATTTT. This codes for CASSLHGTDTQYF.

This clone was picked up a small number of times. The chain employs TRBV5-1 and TRBJ2-7; D gene unclear. Trimming removed 0 bases at V and 2 bases at J, with 9 bases between. Germline V gene lookup returns CDR1 SGHRS and CDR2 YFSETQ. The CDR3 has 14 amino acids. The chain's CDR3 is CASSLESRTYEQYF. CDR3 sequence (DNA): TGCGCCAGCAGCTTGGAGTCCAGAACCTACGAGCAGTACTTC.

The J gene is TRBJ2-4, the V gene TRBV3-1 (or the pseudogene TRBV3-2); 12 bases are a match to TRBD2. The CDR3 is 18 residues long. Per germline, CDR1 LGHDT and CDR2 YNNKEL (reference sequence). V was pared by 1 base and J by 0 bases, with 4 bases of the junction left unmatched. As DNA, the CDR3 is TGTGCCAGCAGCCAAGGACTAGCGGGGGCCCTAGCCAAAAACATTCAGTACTTC. Translated: CASSQGLAGALAKNIQYF.